In this sample, the clone carrying this T cell receptor (beta chain) turned up once. Its antigen is unknown. This record comes from a study of cytomegalovirus exposure and HLA in healthy donors. Germline trimming cut 6 bases from V and 2 bases from J; bases unmatched to any gene: 3. The CDR3 sequence is 13 residues long. Germline loops: CDR1 SGHTA, CDR2 FQGNSA. The donors, nominally healthy at sampling, likely had unrecorded immune exposures. It was with 60 Vbeta and 13 Jbeta primers that the PCR ran. Produced via immunoSEQ multiplex PCR; TCRdb's table is partial and in-frame only. The table has 180,000 or so clones, 82% seen once. Points from the study as a whole: Some V segments could not be told apart, so they were left out, TRBV6-2 and TRBV6-3 among them. DRB1 had the most TCR associations and HLA-C the fewest, a later analysis found, with rates varying by HLA locus. Roughly even sequencing depth across donors was the assumption behind the presence/absence analyses.

The V call is TRBV7-2, the J call TRBJ2-7; TRBD1 matches at 8 bases. Sample: PBMCs. This clonotype was obtained from a woman aged 45-59 years in good health and CMV-seropositive. In DNA, the CDR3 is TGTGCCAGCAGGTCGGGACAGGCCTACGAGCAGTACTTC. As protein: CASRSGQAYEQYF.